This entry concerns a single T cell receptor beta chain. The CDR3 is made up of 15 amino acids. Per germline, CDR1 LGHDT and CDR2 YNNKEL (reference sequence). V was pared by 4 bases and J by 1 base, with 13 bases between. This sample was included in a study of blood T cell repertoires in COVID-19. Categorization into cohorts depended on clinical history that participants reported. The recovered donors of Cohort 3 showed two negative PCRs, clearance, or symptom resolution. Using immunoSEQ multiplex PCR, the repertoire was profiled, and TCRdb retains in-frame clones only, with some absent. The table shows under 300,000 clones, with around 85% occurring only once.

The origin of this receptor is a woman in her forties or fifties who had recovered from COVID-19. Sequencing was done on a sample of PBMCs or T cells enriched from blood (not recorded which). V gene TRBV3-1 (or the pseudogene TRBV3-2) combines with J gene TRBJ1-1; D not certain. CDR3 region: CASSRLAGRNTEAFF. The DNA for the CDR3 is TGTGCCAGCAGCCGTTTAGCCGGGAGGAACACTGAAGCTTTCTTT.